The 6 T cell receptor beta chains below all came from one sample that was sequenced in a study of cytomegalovirus exposure and HLA in healthy donors. The PCR made use of 60 Vbeta and 13 Jbeta primers. Some clones are missing from TCRdb's copy, which holds only in-frame ones; the method was immunoSEQ multiplex PCR. The repertoire holds approximately 52,000 clones, with 60% to 80% as singletons. Specimen: PBMCs. All receptors come from a female donor in good health and CMV-seronegative.

This chain links TRBV7-6 with TRBJ2-5, with TRBD2 identical over 8 bases. The J call may not be correct, given that the DNA end is closer to TRBJ2-7. This CDR3 is built from 16 residues. Germline assignment: CDR1 SGHVS and CDR2 FNYEAQ. This CDR3 is CASSLALLREVDEQYF. The CDR3 nucleotides read TGTGCCAGCAGCTTAGCGCTCTTGCGGGAGGTTGACGAGCAGTACTTC.

The rearrangement uses TRBV29-1 and TRBJ2-3; 8 bases agree with TRBD1. CDR1 SQVTM and CDR2 ANQGSEA come from the germline V gene. The CDR3 loop spans 14 amino acids. The J segment lost 1 base and the V segment lost 7 bases, leaving 7 bases of the junction unmatched. CDR3 in amino acids: CSAGGQAGTDTQYF. DNA for the CDR3: TGCAGCGCTGGGGGACAGGCTGGCACAGATACGCAGTATTTT.

The genes are TRBV5-1 and TRBJ2-2, with 8 bases aligning to TRBD1. Per the germline V gene, CDR1 is SGHRS and CDR2 is YFSETQ. V lost 4 bases and J lost 5; bases outside the gene matches: 7. The CDR3 is 15 residues long. CDR3 loop: CASSRQGAGTGELFF. CDR3 sequence (DNA): TGCGCCAGCAGCCGCCAGGGGGCAGGAACCGGGGAGCTGTTTTTT.

The gene calls are TRBV28 and TRBJ1-5, with D possibly matching TRBD1 (5 bases). Germline V gene data show CDR1 as MDHEN and CDR2 as SYDVKM. CDR3 length equals 15 residues. V was pared by 6 bases and J by 1 base, with 13 bases between. The CDR3 region is CASRSPQGSNQPQHF. Here the CDR3 DNA reads TGTGCCAGCAGATCCCCCCAGGGAAGCAATCAGCCCCAGCATTTT.

The chain links TRBV6-5 to TRBJ1-2; a possible D gene is TRBD1 (6 bases). Deletions cut 4 bases from V and 4 bases from J, with 16 bases between. Germline CDR1 reads MNHEY; CDR2 reads SVGAGI. The CDR3 is made up of 15 amino acids. CDR3 nucleotide sequence: TGTGCCAGCAGTTCAACCTACAGGGCGGGCTATGGCTACACCTTC. Translated: CASSSTYRAGYGYTF.

This chain uses TRBV19 with TRBJ1-5; the match to TRBD1 covers 7 bases. CDR1 is LNHDA and CDR2 is SQIVND in the germline V gene (reference sequence). The CDR3 consists of 14 residues. V lost 8 bases to trimming and J lost 6 bases; unmatched junction nucleotides: 10. The CDR3: CASCRTGNSQPQHF. The CDR3, as DNA: TGTGCCAGTTGTCGGACAGGCAATAGTCAGCCCCAGCATTTT. The full variable domain, its missing parts supplied by reference TRBV19 and TRBJ1-5, is DGGITQSPKYLFRKEGQNVTLSCEQNLNHDAMYWYRQDPGQGLRLIYYSQIVNDFQKGDIAEGYSVSREKKESFPLTVTSAQKNPTAFYLCASCRTGNSQPQHFGDGTRLSIL.